This TCR beta chain comes out of a study of long-term antiretroviral therapy in people with HIV. With V trimmed by 4 bases and J by 10 bases, 5 bases remained unmatched. Germline CDR1 is SGDLS and CDR2 is YYNGEE. The CDR3 covers 14 residues. As regards this clone: The antigen is unknown.

A v3.0 immunoSEQ assay was performed at survey level. Data came from immunoSEQ multiplex PCR; TCRdb stores just in-frame clones and leaves some out. The data contain about 39,000 clones, 75% to 90% of them singletons. Study-level findings and limits: Nothing was known about ART adherence, viral resistance or changes in therapy.

It was in the United States that all participants with HIV were treated. The chain couples TRBV9 to TRBJ1-6; TRBD1 matches at 10 bases. The source material was unsorted PBMCs, sampled 3.1 years after starting antiretroviral therapy. The receptor was isolated from a woman in her 50s with HIV. DNA of the CDR3: TGTGCCAGCAGCCCTGGGACAGGGGAATCACCCCTCCACTTT. As protein: CASSPGTGESPLHF.